Presented here are 25 T cell receptor beta chains from one specimen sequenced in a study of blood T cells in healthy people across ages. Combining a sample-barcoded 5' primer with a J-beta primer mix, a second PCR ran for roughly 7 to 11 cycles. TCRdb ran MiXCR on the 5' RACE reads and lists one entry per CDR3 protein. The table records roughly 700,000 distinct CDR3 sequences, approximately 49% of them present only once. The sample comprised blood. These receptors were taken from an older woman in good health.

J is TRBJ2-5 and V is TRBV20-1, with 8 nucleotides matching TRBD2. This CDR3 is built from 14 residues. Losses at the gene ends were 3 bases for V and 2 bases for J; bases not matched to a gene: 5. Germline-derived CDR1 and CDR2 are DFQATT and SNEGSKA (reference sequence). The CDR3 DNA reads as TGCAGTGCTAGTTCGGGAGGGGTACAAGAGACCCAGTACTTC. Translation gives CSASSGGVQETQYF.

The chain has TRBV21-1 and TRBJ1-2; the table's D call TRBD1 went unverified against the DNA. TRBV21-1 is a documented pseudogene. This CDR3 is 18 amino acids long. The CDR3, as DNA: TGTGCCAGCCCCCAGCGACAGGAGGCCCACGTGGGAGGCTATGGCTACACCTTC. Translation gives CASPQRQEAHVGGYGYTF.

The chain recombines TRBV28 with TRBJ1-1; D is unclear. The CDR3 loop spans 11 amino acids. The germline V gene has CDR1 MDHEN and CDR2 SYDVKM. V dropped 3 bases and J dropped 6 bases, with 5 bases sitting between them. The CDR3 DNA sequence: TGTGCCAGCAGTTTCGTCGCTGAAGCTTTCTTT. This codes for CASSFVAEAFF.

This clonotype was seen at least ten times. The chain recombines TRBV10-3 with TRBJ2-6; 7 bases align to TRBD2. The CDR3 extends over 15 amino acids. The V gene's germline CDR1 is ENHRY and CDR2 SYGVKD. The V gene end was trimmed by 10 bases and the J gene end by 0 bases; junction bases not matched to a gene: 6. CDR3 protein: CATGTTNSGANVLTF. CDR3 nucleotides: TGTGCCACCGGGACTACCAACTCTGGGGCCAACGTCCTGACTTTC.

V gene TRBV7-9 combines with J gene TRBJ2-5; 9 nucleotides line up with TRBD1. CDR3 length: 14 amino acids. Trimming at V came to 4 bases and at J to 3 bases, leaving 3 bases not matched to a gene. CDR1 and CDR2 from the germline V gene are SEHNR and FQNEAQ (reference sequence). CDR3 protein: CASSYRGLEETQYF. The CDR3 bases are TGTGCCAGCAGCTACAGGGGGCTGGAAGAGACCCAGTACTTC.

The J gene is TRBJ2-2, the V gene TRBV20-1; D is undetermined. This CDR3 has 13 amino acids. V was cut by 3 bases and J by 2 bases, with 7 bases left in between. CDR1 and CDR2 from the germline V gene are DFQATT and SNEGSKA (reference sequence). This CDR3 reads CSASEPNTGELFF. The CDR3 DNA reads TGCAGTGCTAGCGAACCAAACACCGGGGAGCTGTTTTTT.

The DNA of the CDR3 is TGCAGTGCTAGTGGACTCAGGGGGCAGTACTTC. Residues: CSASGLRGQYF. The chain has TRBV20-1 and TRBJ2-7; D may be TRBD1 (6 bases). Trimming took off 3 bases at V and 9 bases at J, with 12 bases between the two ends. Per germline, CDR1 DFQATT and CDR2 SNEGSKA (reference sequence). CDR3 length: 11 residues.

The J gene is TRBJ2-3, the V gene TRBV20-1; D gene uncertain. The length of the CDR3 is 13 residues. Germline V gives CDR1 DFQATT, CDR2 SNEGSKA (reference sequence). V lost 3 bases to trimming and J lost 2 bases, with 9 bases between them. CDR3 nucleotide sequence: TGCAGTGCTAGGGTACCGGACACAGATACGCAGTATTTT. Its translation: CSARVPDTDTQYF.

The chain couples TRBV5-1 to TRBJ2-7; tentative D call: TRBD1 (6 bases). This CDR3 has 14 amino acids. CDR1 and CDR2 (germline): SGHRS, YFSETQ. V gave up 3 bases and J gave up 7 bases, with 17 bases separating them. DNA of the CDR3: TGCGCCAGCAGCTCAGGGGACCAATACAATGAGCAGTACTTC. It specifies CASSSGDQYNEQYF.

This chain uses TRBV20-1 with TRBJ2-1, with D possibly called TRBD1 or TRBD2 (6 bases each). Trimming left V 0 bases short and J 11 bases short, with 11 bases between. This CDR3 comprises 12 residues. Germline V gene sequence: CDR1 DFQATT, CDR2 SNEGSKA (reference sequence). As DNA, the CDR3 is TGCAGTGCTAGAGATGGAGGGACAAAGCAGTTCTTC. As protein: CSARDGGTKQFF.

The gene calls are TRBV29-1 and TRBJ2-7; 9 bases are a match to TRBD1. The DNA end is more similar to TRBJ2-5, so the J call may be wrong. The CDR3 sequence is 16 residues long. Germline V gene data show CDR1 as SQVTM and CDR2 as ANQGSEA. CDR3 sequence: CSVRKTLGQGYGTQYF. The CDR3 DNA is TGCAGCGTTCGGAAAACCTTAGGACAGGGGTACGGGACCCAGTACTTC.

The rearrangement uses TRBV24-1 and TRBJ2-1, with 7 bases aligning to TRBD2. The CDR3 covers 15 residues. CDR1 and CDR2 from the germline V gene are KGHDR and SFDVKD. Trimming at V came to 2 bases and at J to 6 bases, leaving 6 bases not matched to a gene. The CDR3 loop is CATSDSGLLRNEQFF. CDR3 coding DNA: TGTGCCACCAGTGATTCGGGACTACTCCGCAATGAGCAGTTCTTC.

The gene calls are TRBV5-1 and TRBJ1-5; D is undetermined. Germline V gives CDR1 SGHRS, CDR2 YFSETQ. Trimming pared 0 bases from V and 3 bases from J, leaving 10 bases between. The CDR3 spans 15 residues. Here the CDR3 reads CASSLGDKYNQPQHF. CDR3 nucleotide sequence: TGCGCCAGCAGCTTGGGAGACAAATACAATCAGCCCCAGCATTTT.

This chain joins TRBV4-2 and TRBJ2-5; weak D call: TRBD2 (6 bases). Germline V CDR1 and CDR2: LGHNA, YNFKEQ. The CDR3 sequence is 15 residues long. V was trimmed by 1 base and J by 11 bases, leaving 20 bases between them. As DNA, the CDR3 is TGTGCCAGCAGCCAAGCGGGAGTCGGGTACAATGAGCAGTACTTC. As protein: CASSQAGVGYNEQYF.

The chain employs TRBV9 and TRBJ2-7; 7 bases fit TRBD2. CDR1 is SGDLS, CDR2 YYNGEE, per germline. V lost 2 bases and J lost 5; bases outside the gene matches: 4. The CDR3 has 13 residues. The DNA for the CDR3 is TGTGCCAGCAGCGTTGGACTAGAGAACGAGCAGTACTTC. This sequence encodes CASSVGLENEQYF. The whole variable domain, filled in from reference TRBV9 and TRBJ2-7, reads DSGVTQTPKHLITATGQRVTLRCSPRSGDLSVYWYQQSLDQGLQFLIQYYNGEERAKGNILERFSAQQFPDLHSELNLSSLELGDSALYFCASSVGLENEQYFGPGTRLTVT.

This clonotype was detected once. The chain links TRBV6-2 or TRBV6-3 to TRBJ1-5; D is uncertain. The CDR3 loop spans 13 amino acids. Per germline, CDR1 MNHEY and CDR2 SVGEGT. The V end lost 7 bases, the J end lost 2 bases, and 9 bases lay between the germline ends. CDR3 coding DNA: TGTGCCAGCAATAGTAGGGGCAATCAGCCCCAGCATTTT. Translating gives CASNSRGNQPQHF.

The genes are TRBV5-1 and TRBJ2-5; the D gene is possibly TRBD1 (6 bases). The closer fit of TRBJ2-7 to the DNA end suggests the J call may be wrong. From germline, CDR1 is SGHRS and CDR2 YFSETQ. The CDR3 is made up of 15 amino acids. The CDR3, as DNA: TGCGCCAGCAGCCCGACAGGTACCCCCTCAGGCGAGCAGTACTTC. It is translated as CASSPTGTPSGEQYF.

This clonotype was seen a few times. The chain combines TRBV3-1 with TRBJ2-3; 8 nucleotides agree with TRBD2. After removal of 3 bases from V and 5 bases from J, the junction contained 4 bases not matched to a gene. The CDR3 has 14 amino acids. Germline V gene data show CDR1 as LGHDT and CDR2 as YNNKEL (reference sequence). The CDR3 DNA is TGTGCCAGCAGCCATAACGGGGGGGAAGATACGCAGTATTTT. This gives the protein CASSHNGGEDTQYF.

Only one count was recorded for this clonotype. The genes are TRBV10-3 and TRBJ1-2; D gene unclear. Germline lookup yields CDR1 ENHRY and CDR2 SYGVKD. The CDR3 is 13 residues long. Trimming cost V 0 bases and J 8 bases, with 10 bases left between them. DNA for the CDR3: TGTGCCATCAGTGAGTCCGGGGTCTTCGGCTACACCTTC. Translation gives CAISESGVFGYTF.

This clonotype was picked up a small number of times. The chain combines TRBV18 with TRBJ1-1, with D possibly TRBD1 on 6 matching bases. In germline, CDR1 is KGHSH, CDR2 LQKENI. CDR3 size: 13 residues. Trimming took off 6 bases at V and 1 base at J, with 9 bases between the two ends. The CDR3 sequence: CASSPGQNTEAFF. CDR3 sequence (DNA): TGTGCCAGCTCCCCGGGACAGAACACTGAAGCTTTCTTT. Based on the CDR3 plus reference TRBV18 and TRBJ1-1, the full variable domain is NAGVMQNPRHLVRRRGQEARLRCSPMKGHSHVYWYRQLPEEGLKFMVYLQKENIIDESGMPKERFSAEFPKEGPSILRIQQVVRGDSAAYFCASSPGQNTEAFFGQGTRLTVV.

This clonotype turned up a few times. A much bigger clone sits one base away, suggesting this may be a read error. This chain links TRBV20-1 with TRBJ1-2; D call uncertain. Germline V gives CDR1 DFQATT, CDR2 SNEGSKA (reference sequence). The CDR3 covers 13 residues. Between the trimmed V and J ends, which lost 7 bases and 5 bases, there was a span of 17 bases. CDR3 in DNA: TGCAGTGTTGTCGACCGAGAGGCTTATGGCTACACCTTC. As protein: CSVVDREAYGYTF.

This clonotype appeared once. The junction shows a germline mismatch at one end, possibly a read error. The DNA for the CDR3 is TGCAGCGTTGAGGGGACAGGACTTAACTATAGCTACACCTTC. Translated, it gives CSVEGTGLNYSYTF. V gene TRBV29-1 combines with J gene TRBJ1-2; 8 nucleotides align to TRBD1. The CDR3 spans 14 residues. Germline CDR1 reads SQVTM; CDR2 reads ANQGSEA.

This clonotype has a single count. This rearrangement joins TRBV2 to TRBJ2-1, with 8 bases matching TRBD1. The last part of the DNA fits TRBJ2-7 better; the J call may be wrong. This CDR3 comprises 14 residues. The germline V gene has CDR1 SNHLY and CDR2 FYNNEI. The CDR3 region has the DNA TGTGCCAGCAGGGACAGGGTGAACTCATACGAGCAGTACTTC. The encoded protein is CASRDRVNSYEQYF.

The chain carries TRBV27 and TRBJ2-7; 9 bases agree with TRBD1. Trimming cost V 7 bases and J 6 bases; bases outside gene matches: 10. There are 14 residues in the CDR3. Germline CDR1 reads MNHEY; CDR2 reads SMNVEV (reference sequence). The CDR3 here is CASTRTGALGEQYF. The CDR3 DNA follows: TGTGCCAGCACCCGGACAGGGGCCCTCGGCGAGCAGTACTTC.

The genes are TRBV28 and TRBJ2-7, with a tentative D call TRBD2 (5 bases). The CDR3 length is 15 residues. CDR1 and CDR2 (germline): MDHEN, SYDVKM. V gave up 3 bases and J gave up 0 bases, with 12 bases separating them. The chain's CDR3 is CASSFPGLFSYEQYF. In DNA, the CDR3 is TGTGCCAGCAGTTTCCCAGGACTTTTCTCCTACGAGCAGTACTTC.